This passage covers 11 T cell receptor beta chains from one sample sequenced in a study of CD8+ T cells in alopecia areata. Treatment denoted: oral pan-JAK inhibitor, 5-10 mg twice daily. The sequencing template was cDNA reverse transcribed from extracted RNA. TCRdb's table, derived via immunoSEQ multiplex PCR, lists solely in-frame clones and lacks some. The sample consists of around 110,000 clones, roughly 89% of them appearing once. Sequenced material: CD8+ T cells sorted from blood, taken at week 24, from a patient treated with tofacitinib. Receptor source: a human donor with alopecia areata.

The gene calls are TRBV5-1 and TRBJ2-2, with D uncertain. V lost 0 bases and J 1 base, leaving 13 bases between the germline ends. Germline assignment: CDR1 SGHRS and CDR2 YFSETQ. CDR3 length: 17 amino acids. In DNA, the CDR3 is TGCGCCAGCAGCTTGGTGGCACGTAACTTGAACACCGGGGAGCTGTTTTTT. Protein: CASSLVARNLNTGELFF. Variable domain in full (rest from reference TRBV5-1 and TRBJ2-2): KAGVTQTPRYLIKTRGQQVTLSCSPISGHRSVSWYQQTPGQGLQFLFEYFSETQRNKGNFPGRFSGRQFSNSRSEMNVSTLELGDSALYLCASSLVARNLNTGELFFGEGSRLTVL.

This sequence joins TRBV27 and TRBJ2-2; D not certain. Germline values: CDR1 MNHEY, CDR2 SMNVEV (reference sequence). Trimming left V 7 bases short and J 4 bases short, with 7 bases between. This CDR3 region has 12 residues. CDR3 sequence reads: CASMGFTGELFF. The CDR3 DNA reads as TGTGCCAGCATGGGGTTCACCGGGGAGCTGTTTTTT.

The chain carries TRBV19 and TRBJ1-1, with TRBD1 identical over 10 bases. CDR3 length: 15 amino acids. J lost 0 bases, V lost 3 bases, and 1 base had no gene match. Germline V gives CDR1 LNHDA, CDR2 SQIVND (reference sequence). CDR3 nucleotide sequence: TGTGCCAGTAGTATCGACAGGGGGCTGAACACTGAAGCTTTCTTT. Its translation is CASSIDRGLNTEAFF.

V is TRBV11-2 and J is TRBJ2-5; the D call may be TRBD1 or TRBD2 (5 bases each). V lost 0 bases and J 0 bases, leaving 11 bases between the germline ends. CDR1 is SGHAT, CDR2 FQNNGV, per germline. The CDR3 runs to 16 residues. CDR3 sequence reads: CASSLERDQYQETQYF. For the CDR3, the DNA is TGTGCCAGCAGCTTAGAGAGGGACCAGTACCAAGAGACCCAGTACTTC.

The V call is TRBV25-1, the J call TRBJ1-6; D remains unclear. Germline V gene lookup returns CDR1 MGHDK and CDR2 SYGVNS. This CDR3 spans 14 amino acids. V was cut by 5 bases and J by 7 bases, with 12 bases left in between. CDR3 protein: CASSPDLWNSPLHF. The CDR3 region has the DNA TGTGCCAGCAGTCCCGATTTATGGAATTCACCCCTCCACTTT. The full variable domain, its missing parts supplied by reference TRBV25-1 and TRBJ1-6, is EADIYQTPRYLVIGTGKKITLECSQTMGHDKMYWYQQDPGMELHLIHYSYGVNSTEKGDLSSESTVSRIRTEHFPLTLESARPSHTSQYLCASSPDLWNSPLHFGNGTRLTVT.

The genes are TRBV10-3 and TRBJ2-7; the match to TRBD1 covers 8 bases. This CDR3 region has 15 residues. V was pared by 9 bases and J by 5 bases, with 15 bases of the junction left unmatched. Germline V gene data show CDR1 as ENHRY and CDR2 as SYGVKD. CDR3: CAITRQGPLGNEQYF. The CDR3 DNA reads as TGTGCCATTACTAGACAGGGGCCTTTGGGGAACGAGCAGTACTTC.

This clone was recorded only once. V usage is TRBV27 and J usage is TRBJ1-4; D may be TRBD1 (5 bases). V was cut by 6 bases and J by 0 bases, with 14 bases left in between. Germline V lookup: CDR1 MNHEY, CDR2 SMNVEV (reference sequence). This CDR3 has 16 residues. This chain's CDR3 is CASRGVNGATNEKLFF. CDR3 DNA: TGTGCCAGCAGGGGGGTTAACGGCGCAACTAATGAAAAACTGTTTTTT. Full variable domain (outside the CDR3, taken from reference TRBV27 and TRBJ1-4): EAQVTQNPRYLITVTGKKLTVTCSQNMNHEYMSWYRQDPGLGLRQIYYSMNVEVTDKGDVPEGYKVSRKEKRNFPLILESPSPNQTSLYFCASRGVNGATNEKLFFGSGTQLSVL.

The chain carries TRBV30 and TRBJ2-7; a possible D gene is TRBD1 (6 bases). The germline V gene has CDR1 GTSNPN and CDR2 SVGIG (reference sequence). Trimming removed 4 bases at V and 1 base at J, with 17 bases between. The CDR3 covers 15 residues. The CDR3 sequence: CAWNRVTGPSYEQYF. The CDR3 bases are TGTGCCTGGAACCGGGTGACAGGACCTTCCTACGAGCAGTACTTC.

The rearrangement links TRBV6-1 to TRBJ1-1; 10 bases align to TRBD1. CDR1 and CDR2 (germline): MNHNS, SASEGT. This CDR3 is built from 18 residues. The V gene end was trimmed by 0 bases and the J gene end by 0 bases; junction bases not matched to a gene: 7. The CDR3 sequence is CASSEAGGQGTMNTEAFF. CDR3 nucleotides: TGTGCCAGCAGTGAAGCGGGGGGACAGGGGACCATGAACACTGAAGCTTTCTTT.

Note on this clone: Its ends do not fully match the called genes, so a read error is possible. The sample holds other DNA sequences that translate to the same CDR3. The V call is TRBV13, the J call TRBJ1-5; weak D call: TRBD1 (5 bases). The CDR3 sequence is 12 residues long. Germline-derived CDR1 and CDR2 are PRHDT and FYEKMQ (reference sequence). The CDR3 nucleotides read TGTGCCAGCAGCTCAGGGCTAGGGGCCCAACATTTT. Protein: CASSSGLGAQHF.

The CDR3 nucleotides are TGTGCCAGCAGCCCCGGAGGGGGGGGCTACAATGAGCAGTTCTTC. Its translation is CASSPGGGGYNEQFF. The gene calls are TRBV6-5 and TRBJ2-1; perhaps TRBD2 as D (7 bases). Germline V CDR1 and CDR2: MNHEY, SVGAGI. The CDR3 loop spans 15 amino acids. V was shortened by 6 bases and J by 3 bases, with 15 bases between the two germline ends.